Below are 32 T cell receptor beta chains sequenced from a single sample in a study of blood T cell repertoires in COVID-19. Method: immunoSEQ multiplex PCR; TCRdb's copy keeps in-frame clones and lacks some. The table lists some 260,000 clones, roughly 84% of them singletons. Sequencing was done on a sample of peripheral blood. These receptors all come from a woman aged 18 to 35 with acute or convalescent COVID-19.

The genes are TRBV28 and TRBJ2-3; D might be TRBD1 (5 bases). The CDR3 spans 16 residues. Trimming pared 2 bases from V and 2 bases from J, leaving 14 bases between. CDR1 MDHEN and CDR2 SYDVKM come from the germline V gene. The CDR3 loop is CASSLPSTGNTDTQYF. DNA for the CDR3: TGTGCCAGCAGTTTACCGAGTACAGGTAACACAGATACGCAGTATTTT.

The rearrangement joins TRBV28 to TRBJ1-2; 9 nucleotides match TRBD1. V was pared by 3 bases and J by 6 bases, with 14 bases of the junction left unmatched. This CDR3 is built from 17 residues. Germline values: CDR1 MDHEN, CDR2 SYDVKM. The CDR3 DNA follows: TGTGCCAGCAGTTTCCTGACCCGTGGGACAGGGTTTCATGGCTACACCTTC. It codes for CASSFLTRGTGFHGYTF.

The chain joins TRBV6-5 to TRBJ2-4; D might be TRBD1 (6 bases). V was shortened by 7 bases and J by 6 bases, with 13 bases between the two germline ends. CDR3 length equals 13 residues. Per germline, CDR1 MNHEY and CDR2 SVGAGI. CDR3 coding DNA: TGTGCCAGCACCAACAGGGCAGTAAACATTCAGTACTTC. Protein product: CASTNRAVNIQYF.

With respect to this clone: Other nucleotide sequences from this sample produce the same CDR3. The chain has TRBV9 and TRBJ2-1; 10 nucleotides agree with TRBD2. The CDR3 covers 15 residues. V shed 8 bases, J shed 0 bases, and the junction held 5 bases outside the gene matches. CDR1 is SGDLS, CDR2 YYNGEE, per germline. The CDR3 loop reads CASSPSGSSYNEQFF. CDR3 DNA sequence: TGTGCCAGTAGCCCTAGCGGGAGCTCCTACAATGAGCAGTTCTTC.

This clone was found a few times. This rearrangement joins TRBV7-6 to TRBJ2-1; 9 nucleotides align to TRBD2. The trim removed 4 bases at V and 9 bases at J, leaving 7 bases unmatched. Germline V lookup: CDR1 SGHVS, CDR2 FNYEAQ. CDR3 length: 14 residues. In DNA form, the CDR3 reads TGTGCCAGCAGCTCCCGCAAGACTAGCGGTGAGCAGTTCTTC. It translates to CASSSRKTSGEQFF.

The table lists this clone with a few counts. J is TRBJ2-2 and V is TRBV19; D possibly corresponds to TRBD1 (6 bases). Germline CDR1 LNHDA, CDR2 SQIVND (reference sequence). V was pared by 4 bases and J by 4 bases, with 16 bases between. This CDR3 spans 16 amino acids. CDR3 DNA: TGTGCCAGTAGTAGAACAACAGGGACCGGCACCGGGGAGCTGTTTTTT. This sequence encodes CASSRTTGTGTGELFF.

DNA of the CDR3: TGTGCCAGCAGTTTATCGGCGGGGGGCAACTATGGCTACACCTTC. As protein: CASSLSAGGNYGYTF. The rearrangement uses TRBV28 and TRBJ1-2, with D possibly matching TRBD1 (6 bases). The CDR3 has 15 amino acids. V gave up 1 base and J gave up 2 bases, with 11 bases separating them. Germline assignment: CDR1 MDHEN and CDR2 SYDVKM.

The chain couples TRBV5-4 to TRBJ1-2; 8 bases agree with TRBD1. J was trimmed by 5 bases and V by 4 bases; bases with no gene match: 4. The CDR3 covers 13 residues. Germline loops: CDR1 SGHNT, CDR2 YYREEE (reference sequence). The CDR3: CASSKGQGYGYTF. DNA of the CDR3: TGTGCCAGCAGCAAAGGACAGGGTTATGGCTACACCTTC.

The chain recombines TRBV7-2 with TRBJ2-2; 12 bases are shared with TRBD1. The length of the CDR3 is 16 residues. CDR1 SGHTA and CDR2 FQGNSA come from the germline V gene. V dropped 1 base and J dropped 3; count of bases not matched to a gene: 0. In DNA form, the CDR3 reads TGTGCCAGCAGCTTAGGGGACAGGGGGCACACCGGGGAGCTGTTTTTT. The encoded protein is CASSLGDRGHTGELFF.

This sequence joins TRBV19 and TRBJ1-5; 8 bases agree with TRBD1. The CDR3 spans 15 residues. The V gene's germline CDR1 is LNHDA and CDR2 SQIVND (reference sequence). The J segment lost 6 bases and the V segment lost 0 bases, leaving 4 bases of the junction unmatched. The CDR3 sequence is CASSIEDRASQPQHF. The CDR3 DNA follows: TGTGCCAGTAGTATAGAGGACAGGGCTAGTCAGCCCCAGCATTTT.

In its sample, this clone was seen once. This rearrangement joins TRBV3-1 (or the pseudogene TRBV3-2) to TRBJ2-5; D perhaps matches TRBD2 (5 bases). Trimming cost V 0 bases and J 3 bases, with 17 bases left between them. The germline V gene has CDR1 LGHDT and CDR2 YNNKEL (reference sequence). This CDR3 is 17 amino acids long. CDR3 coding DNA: TGTGCCAGCAGCCAAGAATTAGGAGAATTCGGGAAAGAGACCCAGTACTTC. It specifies CASSQELGEFGKETQYF.

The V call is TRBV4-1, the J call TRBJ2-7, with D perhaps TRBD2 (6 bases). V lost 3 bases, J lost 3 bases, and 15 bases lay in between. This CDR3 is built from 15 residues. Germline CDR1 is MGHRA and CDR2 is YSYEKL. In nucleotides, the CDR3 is TGCGCCAGCAGCCAGTTGCCGGAGGGGCGCTACGAGCAGTACTTC. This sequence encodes CASSQLPEGRYEQYF.

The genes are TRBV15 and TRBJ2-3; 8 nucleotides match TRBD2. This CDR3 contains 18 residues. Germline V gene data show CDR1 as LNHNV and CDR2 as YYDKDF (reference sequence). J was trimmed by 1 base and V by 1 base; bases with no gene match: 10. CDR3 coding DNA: TGTGCCACCAGCAGAGGTGGGACGGTTAGCGGGGGCACAGATACGCAGTATTTT. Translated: CATSRGGTVSGGTDTQYF.

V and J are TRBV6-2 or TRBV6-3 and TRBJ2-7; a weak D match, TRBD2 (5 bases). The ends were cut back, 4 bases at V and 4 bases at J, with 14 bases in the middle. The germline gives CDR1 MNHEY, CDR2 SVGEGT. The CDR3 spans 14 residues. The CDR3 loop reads CASSSLREGYEQYF. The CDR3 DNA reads TGTGCCAGCAGTTCCCTGAGGGAAGGGTACGAGCAGTACTTC.

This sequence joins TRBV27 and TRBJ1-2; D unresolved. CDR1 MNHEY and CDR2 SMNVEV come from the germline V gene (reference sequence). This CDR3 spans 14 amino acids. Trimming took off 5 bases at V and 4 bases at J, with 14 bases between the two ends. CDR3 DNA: TGTGCCAGCAGTCCGACACGTCTCGTCTATGGCTACACCTTC. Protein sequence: CASSPTRLVYGYTF.

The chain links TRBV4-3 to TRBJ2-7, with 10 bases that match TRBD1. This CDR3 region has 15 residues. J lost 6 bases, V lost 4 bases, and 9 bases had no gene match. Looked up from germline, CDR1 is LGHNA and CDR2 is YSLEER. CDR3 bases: TGCGCCAGCAGCCCTCGACAGGGGGCGACTTTCGAGCAGTACTTC. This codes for CASSPRQGATFEQYF.

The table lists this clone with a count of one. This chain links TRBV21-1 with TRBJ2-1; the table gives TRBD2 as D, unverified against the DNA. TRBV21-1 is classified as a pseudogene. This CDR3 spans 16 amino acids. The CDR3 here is CASSKVSAGVANEQFF. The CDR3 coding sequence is TGTGCCAGCAGCAAAGTTTCAGCGGGAGTTGCCAATGAGCAGTTCTTC.

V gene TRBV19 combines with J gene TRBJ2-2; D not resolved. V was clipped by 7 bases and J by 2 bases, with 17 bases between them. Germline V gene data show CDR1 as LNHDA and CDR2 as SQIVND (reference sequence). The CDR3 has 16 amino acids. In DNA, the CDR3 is TGTGCCAGTACCGTGGTAGCAACGATAAACACCGGGGAGCTGTTTTTT. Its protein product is CASTVVATINTGELFF.

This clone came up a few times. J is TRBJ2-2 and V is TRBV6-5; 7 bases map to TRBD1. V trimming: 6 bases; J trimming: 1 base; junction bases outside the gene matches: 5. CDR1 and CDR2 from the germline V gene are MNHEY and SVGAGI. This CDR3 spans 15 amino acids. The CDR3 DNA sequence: TGTGCCAGCAGACGGGACAGAGTGAACACCGGGGAGCTGTTTTTT. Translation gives CASRRDRVNTGELFF.

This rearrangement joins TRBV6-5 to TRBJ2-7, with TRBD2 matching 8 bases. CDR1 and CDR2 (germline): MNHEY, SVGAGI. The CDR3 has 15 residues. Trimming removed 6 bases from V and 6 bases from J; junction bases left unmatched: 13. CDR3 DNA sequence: TGTGCCAGCAGGGCGATCGCAGCGGGAGTAACCGAGCAGTACTTC. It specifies CASRAIAAGVTEQYF.

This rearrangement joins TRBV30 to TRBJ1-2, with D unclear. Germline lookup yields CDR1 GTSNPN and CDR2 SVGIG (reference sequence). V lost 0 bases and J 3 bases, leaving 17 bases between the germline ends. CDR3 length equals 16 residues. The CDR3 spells CAWSVIGGISDYGYTF. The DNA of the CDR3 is TGTGCCTGGAGTGTAATCGGCGGGATCTCGGACTATGGCTACACCTTC.

CDR3 sequence (DNA): TGTGCCACCAGCAAAAGAGGGTGGGCGGGAGTGGGTGACGTGCGAGAGACCCAGTACTTC. Its translation is CATSKRGWAGVGDVRETQYF. The V gene is TRBV15, the J gene TRBJ2-5; 7 nucleotides agree with TRBD2. Germline CDR1 reads LNHNV; CDR2 reads YYDKDF (reference sequence). The CDR3 runs to 20 residues. The V gene end was trimmed by 4 bases and the J gene end by 4 bases; junction bases not matched to a gene: 24.

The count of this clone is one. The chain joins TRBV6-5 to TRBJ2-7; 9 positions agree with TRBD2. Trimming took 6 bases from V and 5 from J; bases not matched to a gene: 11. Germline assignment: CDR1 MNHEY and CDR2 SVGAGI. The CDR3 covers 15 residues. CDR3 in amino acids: CASRSMAGGPHEQYF. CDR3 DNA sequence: TGTGCCAGCAGGAGTATGGCGGGAGGGCCCCACGAGCAGTACTTC.

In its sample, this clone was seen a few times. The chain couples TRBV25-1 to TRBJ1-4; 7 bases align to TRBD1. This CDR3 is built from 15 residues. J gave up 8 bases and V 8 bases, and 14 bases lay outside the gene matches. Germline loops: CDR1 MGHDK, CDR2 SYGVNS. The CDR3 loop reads CASVRSSGGDEKLFF. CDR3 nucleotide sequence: TGTGCCAGCGTCCGAAGTTCAGGGGGAGACGAAAAACTGTTTTTT.

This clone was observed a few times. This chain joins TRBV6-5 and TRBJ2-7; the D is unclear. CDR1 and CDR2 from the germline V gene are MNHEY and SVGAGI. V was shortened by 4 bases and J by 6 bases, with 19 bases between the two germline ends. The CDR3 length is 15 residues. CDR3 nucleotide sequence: TGTGCCAGCAGTTCCCCCTCGCGGCCTCCTCTCGAGCAGTACTTC. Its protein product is CASSSPSRPPLEQYF.

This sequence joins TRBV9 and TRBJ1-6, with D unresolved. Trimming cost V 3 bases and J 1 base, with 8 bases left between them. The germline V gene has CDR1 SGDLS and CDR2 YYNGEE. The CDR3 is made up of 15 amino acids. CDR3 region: CASSAGRSYNSPLHF. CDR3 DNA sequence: TGTGCCAGCAGCGCGGGGAGGTCCTATAATTCACCCCTCCACTTT.

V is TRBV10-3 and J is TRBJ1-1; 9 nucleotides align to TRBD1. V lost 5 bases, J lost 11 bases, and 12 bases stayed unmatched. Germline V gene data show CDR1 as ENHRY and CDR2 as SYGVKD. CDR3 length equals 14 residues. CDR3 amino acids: CAISPGQGPSSAFF. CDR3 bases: TGTGCCATCAGTCCGGGACAGGGCCCCTCGAGTGCTTTCTTT.

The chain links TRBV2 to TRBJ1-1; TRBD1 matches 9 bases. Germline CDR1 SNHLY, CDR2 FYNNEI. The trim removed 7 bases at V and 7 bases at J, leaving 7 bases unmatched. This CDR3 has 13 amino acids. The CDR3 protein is CASTKGTGLEAFF. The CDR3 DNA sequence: TGTGCCAGCACCAAGGGGACAGGGCTTGAAGCTTTCTTT.

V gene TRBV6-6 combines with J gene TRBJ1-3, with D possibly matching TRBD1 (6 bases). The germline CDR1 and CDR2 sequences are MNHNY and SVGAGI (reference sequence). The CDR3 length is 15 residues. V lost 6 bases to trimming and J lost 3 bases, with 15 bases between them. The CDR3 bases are TGTGCCAGCAGCTACCCGGACAGCCTTGGAAACACCATATATTTT. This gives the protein CASSYPDSLGNTIYF.

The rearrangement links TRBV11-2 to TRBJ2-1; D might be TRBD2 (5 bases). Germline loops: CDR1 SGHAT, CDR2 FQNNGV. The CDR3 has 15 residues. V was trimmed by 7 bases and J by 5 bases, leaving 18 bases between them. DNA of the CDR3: TGTGCCAGCATCTCGCCGGGATCCTTAAACAATGAGCAGTTCTTC. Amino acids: CASISPGSLNNEQFF.

CDR3 sequence reads: CSVGTGFPYEQYF. The CDR3 DNA sequence: TGCAGCGTTGGAACCGGGTTTCCCTACGAGCAGTACTTC. This chain connects TRBV29-1 to TRBJ2-7; D is uncertain. Germline V gives CDR1 SQVTM, CDR2 ANQGSEA. V was shortened by 4 bases and J by 2 bases, with 12 bases between the two germline ends. The CDR3 runs 13 residues.

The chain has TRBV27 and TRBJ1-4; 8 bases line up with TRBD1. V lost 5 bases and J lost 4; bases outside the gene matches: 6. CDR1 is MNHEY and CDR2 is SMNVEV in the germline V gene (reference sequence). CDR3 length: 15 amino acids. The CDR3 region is CASSDGQGDNEKLFF. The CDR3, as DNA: TGTGCCAGCAGTGATGGACAGGGTGATAATGAAAAACTGTTTTTT.